This T cell receptor (beta chain) emerged from a study of blood T cell repertoires in COVID-19 (dated by TCRdb to between 2020 and 2021). With regard to the full study: The collaborator samples originated in the United States, Italy and Spain and spanned the acute and convalescent phases of COVID-19. A de-identified subject ID, COVID-19 status, age in years and sex were almost always included in the sample metadata. The samples were drawn from the first 160 participants of the ongoing ImmuneRACE study and from roughly 1,300 subjects provided by 6 global collaborators. The repertoires were made available in a free public database intended to serve as a resource for research on the immune response to SARS-CoV-2. The prospective study material was composed of cDNA or gDNA derived from T cells, B-cell-depleted T cells, or PBMCs. Subjects who had been exposed to COVID-19, were actively infected with it, or had recovered from it provided the deeply sampled blood TCRbeta repertoires that made up the dataset. Where HLA class I and class II types were available, the types were taken from metadata supplied by the sample provider, not from assay-based typing. Points the paper makes about the study in general: Clinical and demographic metadata were provided uncurated, with the amount varying by source and participant.

CDR1 and CDR2 were assigned from the germline V gene as KGHSH and LQKENI. For this chain, trimming is 3 bases at the V end and 5 bases at the J end, and the number of junction bases without a gene match is 11. There are 16 amino acids in the CDR3, from cysteine to phenylalanine inclusive. Only CDR3 DNA remains: 48 bases, in frame from the first base. TCRbeta CDR3 regions were amplified from genomic DNA using the immunoSEQ Assay, a bias-controlled multiplex PCR. Per the authors' processing: Nucleated cell counts per sample were estimated from amplification of reference gene primers within the assay. Sequence reads were collapsed and filtered to measure the absolute abundance of every unique TCRbeta CDR3 rearrangement. For each sample, productive Simpson clonality was calculated by taking the square root of Simpson's diversity index across productive rearrangements. In TCRdb, the immuneACCESS table is reduced to in-frame sequences with V and J assigned. These tables do not hold every clone; where another copy was compared, an unresolved V gene accounts for under half, and the others remain unexplained. V, J and clone size are those of that table, while D and trimming were read from the DNA. This sample has about 22,000 clones in its table, and 90% of those were observed once. The ten largest clones take up 2.5% to 3.5% of the sample.

Concerning this clone itself: Its antigen is not yet known. Base qualities are not provided; no much larger clone lies one nucleotide away.

Collaborating institutions collected whole blood in K2EDTA tubes following their own protocols. For TCRbeta analysis, collaborators shipped samples as frozen whole blood, isolated PBMCs, or DNA extracted from either of those sample types. Sequenced material: peripheral blood. This sequence uses TRBV18 and TRBJ1-1; 8 central bases correspond to TRBD1. This TCR was recovered from a man between 65 and 80 years old with acute or convalescent COVID-19. At the DNA level, the sequence is TGTGCCAGCTCACCCGGACAGGGTTGGGGCGGGACTGAAGCTTTCTTT. Translated, it gives CASSPGQGWGGTEAFF.